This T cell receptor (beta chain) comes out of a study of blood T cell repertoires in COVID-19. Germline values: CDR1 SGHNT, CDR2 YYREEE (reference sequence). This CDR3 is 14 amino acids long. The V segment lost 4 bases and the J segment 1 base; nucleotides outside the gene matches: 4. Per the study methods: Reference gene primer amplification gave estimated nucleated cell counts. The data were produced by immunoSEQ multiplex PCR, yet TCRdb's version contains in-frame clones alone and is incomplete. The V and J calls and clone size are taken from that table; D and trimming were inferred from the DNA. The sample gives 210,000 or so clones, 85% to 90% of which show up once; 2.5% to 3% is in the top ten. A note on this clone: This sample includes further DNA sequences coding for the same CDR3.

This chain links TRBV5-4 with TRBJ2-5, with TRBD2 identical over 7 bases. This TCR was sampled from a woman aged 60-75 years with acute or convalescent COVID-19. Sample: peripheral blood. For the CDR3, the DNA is TGTGCCAGCAGCCGGCGGGGGTCCCAAGAGACCCAGTACTTC. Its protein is CASSRRGSQETQYF.